The sequence of this TCR beta chain was determined in a study of cytomegalovirus exposure and HLA in healthy donors. PCR involved 60 Vbeta and 13 Jbeta primers. Libraries were prepared by immunoSEQ multiplex PCR; TCRdb keeps only in-frame clonotypes and omits some of them. The sample consists of 83,000 or so clones, around 75% of them appearing once. General study points: A later analysis showed TCR association rates differing by HLA locus, peaking at DRB1 and lowest at HLA-C. Specificity of a few CMV-associated chains for CMV antigens was verified in vitro. For most TCR beta V segments, an earlier analysis put the productive rate at about 90% or about 30% of the time. Reportedly, TCR beta sequences accurately predicted HLA-A and HLA-B alleles in most subjects.

The CDR3 totals 14 residues. Germline CDR1 reads KGHSH; CDR2 reads LQKENI. V lost 2 bases, J lost 0 bases, and 4 bases lay in between. Concerning this clone itself: The antigen remains undetermined.

This receptor was identified in a middle-aged woman in good health and CMV-seropositive. Material: PBMCs. The rearrangement links TRBV18 to TRBJ2-2; the D is unclear. Written as DNA, the CDR3 is TGTGCCAGCTCACCAGCTACGAACACCGGGGAGCTGTTTTTT. Its protein product is CASSPATNTGELFF. Variable domain in full (rest from reference TRBV18 and TRBJ2-2): NAGVMQNPRHLVRRRGQEARLRCSPMKGHSHVYWYRQLPEEGLKFMVYLQKENIIDESGMPKERFSAEFPKEGPSILRIQQVVRGDSAAYFCASSPATNTGELFFGEGSRLTVL.